What follows is one T cell receptor beta chain and its context. Using its own MiXCR run on the RT-PCR reads, TCRdb lists one record per CDR3 protein. The sample records about 680,000 distinct CDR3 sequences, 12% to 15% being singletons. From germline, CDR1 is LNHDA and CDR2 SQIVND (reference sequence). The CDR3 is 11 residues long. The sequencing input was memory CD4+ T cells from blood. This chain joins TRBV19 and TRBJ2-5, with unresolved D. The clonotype comes from a female donor in good health, serving as a healthy control. This CDR3 reads CAMAVQETQYF. The CDR3 DNA is TGTGCTATGGCGGTACAAGAGACCCAGTACTTC.